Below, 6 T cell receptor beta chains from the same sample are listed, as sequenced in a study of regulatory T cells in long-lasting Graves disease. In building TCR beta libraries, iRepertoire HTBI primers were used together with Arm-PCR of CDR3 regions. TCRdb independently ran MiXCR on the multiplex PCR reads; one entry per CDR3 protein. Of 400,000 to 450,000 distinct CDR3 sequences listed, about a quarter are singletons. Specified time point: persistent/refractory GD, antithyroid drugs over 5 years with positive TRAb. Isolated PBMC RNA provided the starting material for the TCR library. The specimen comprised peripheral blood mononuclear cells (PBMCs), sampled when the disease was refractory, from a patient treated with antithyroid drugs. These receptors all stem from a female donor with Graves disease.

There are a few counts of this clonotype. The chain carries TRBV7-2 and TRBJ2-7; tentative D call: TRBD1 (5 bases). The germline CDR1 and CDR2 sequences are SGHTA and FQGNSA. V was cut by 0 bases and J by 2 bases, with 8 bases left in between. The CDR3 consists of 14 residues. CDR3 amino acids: CASSLARATYEQYF. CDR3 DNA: TGTGCCAGCAGCTTAGCCAGGGCAACCTACGAGCAGTACTTC.

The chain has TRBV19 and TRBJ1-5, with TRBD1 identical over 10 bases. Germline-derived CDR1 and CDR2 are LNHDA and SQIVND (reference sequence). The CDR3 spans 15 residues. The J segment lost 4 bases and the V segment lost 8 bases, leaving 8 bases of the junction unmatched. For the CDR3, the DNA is TGTGCCAGTGCAACCCGGGACAGGGGAAATCAGCCCCAGCATTTT. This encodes CASATRDRGNQPQHF.

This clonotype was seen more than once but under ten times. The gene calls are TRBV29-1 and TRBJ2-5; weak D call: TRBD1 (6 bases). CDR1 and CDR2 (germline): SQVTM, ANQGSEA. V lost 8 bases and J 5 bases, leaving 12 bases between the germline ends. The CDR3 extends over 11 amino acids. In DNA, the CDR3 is TGCAGCTATACAGGGTTCGAGACCCAGTACTTC. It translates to CSYTGFETQYF. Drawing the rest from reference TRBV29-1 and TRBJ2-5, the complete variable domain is SAVISQKPSRDICQRGTSLTIQCQVDSQVTMMFWYRQQPGQSLTLIATANQGSEATYESGFVIDKFPISRPNLTFSTLTVSNMSPEDSSIYLCSYTGFETQYFGPGTRLLVL.

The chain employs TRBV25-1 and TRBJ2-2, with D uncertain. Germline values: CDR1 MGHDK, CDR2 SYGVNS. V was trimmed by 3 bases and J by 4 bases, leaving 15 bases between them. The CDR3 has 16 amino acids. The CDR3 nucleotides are TGTGCCAGCAGTGACCCTACCAGGCCTGCCACCGGGGAGCTGTTTTTT. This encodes CASSDPTRPATGELFF.

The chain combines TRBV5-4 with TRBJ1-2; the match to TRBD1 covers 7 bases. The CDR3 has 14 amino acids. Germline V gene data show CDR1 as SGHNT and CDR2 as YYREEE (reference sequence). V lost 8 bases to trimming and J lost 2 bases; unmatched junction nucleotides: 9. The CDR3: CASGTADQNYGYTF. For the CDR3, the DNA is TGTGCCAGTGGGACAGCGGACCAGAACTATGGCTACACCTTC.

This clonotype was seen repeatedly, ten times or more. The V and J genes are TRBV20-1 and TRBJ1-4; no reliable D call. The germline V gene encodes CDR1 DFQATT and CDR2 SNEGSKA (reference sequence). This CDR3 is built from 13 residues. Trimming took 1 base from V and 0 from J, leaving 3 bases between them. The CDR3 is CSARGATNEKLFF. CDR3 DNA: TGCAGTGCTAGAGGGGCAACTAATGAAAAACTGTTTTTT.